The rows below give T cell receptor beta chains drawn from one sample of a study of beta chain features in type 1 diabetes. Profiled with immunoSEQ multiplex PCR; TCRdb holds only in-frame clones, not every one. The sample includes about 150,000 clones, about 8.1% of them seen just once. The specimen sequenced was central memory CD4+ T cells from blood. Receptors originate from a man aged 18 to 29 in good health. Each CDR3 is given with its conserved first and last residue. Fields, in order: clone size, D gene, V gene, J gene, CDR3 DNA, CDR3 protein. The D gene is left open where the match is weak. Size tells how often a clone was seen (once, few, many) or the class of an expanded clone, and some rows leave it out.

clone_size: -
d_call: -
v_call: TRBV10-3
j_call: TRBJ2-7
cdr3_nt: TGTGCCAGCAGTTACTCGTCCGGGGCCTACGAGCAGTACTTC
cdr3_aa: CASSYSSGAYEQYF

clone_size: -
d_call: -
v_call: TRBV7-3
j_call: TRBJ1-4
cdr3_nt: TGTGCCAGCAGCACCTCAGGGTTTAATGAAAAACTGTTTTTT
cdr3_aa: CASSTSGFNEKLFF

clone_size: -
d_call: -
v_call: TRBV5-1
j_call: TRBJ1-1
cdr3_nt: TGCGCCAGCAGCTTGGTTGTGGCAGGGTCCACTGAAGCTTTCTTT
cdr3_aa: CASSLVVAGSTEAFF

clone_size: many
d_call: TRBD1
v_call: TRBV30
j_call: TRBJ2-2
cdr3_nt: TGTGCCTGGGAGACAGGGGAAACCGGGGAGCTGTTTTTT
cdr3_aa: CAWETGETGELFF

clone_size: -
d_call: -
v_call: TRBV21-1
j_call: TRBJ1-4
cdr3_nt: TGTGCCAGCAGCAAAATGATGAGAGCAACTAATGAAAAACTGTTTTTT
cdr3_aa: CASSKMMRATNEKLFF

clone_size: few
d_call: -
v_call: TRBV4-2
j_call: TRBJ1-5
cdr3_nt: TGTGCCAGCAGCCAAGATCGTACAGATCAGCCCCAGCATTTT
cdr3_aa: CASSQDRTDQPQHF

clone_size: few
d_call: -
v_call: TRBV20-1
j_call: TRBJ1-2
cdr3_nt: TGCAGCGTAGAGAGGGACTATGGCTACACCTTC
cdr3_aa: CSVERDYGYTF

clone_size: -
d_call: TRBD1
v_call: TRBV30
j_call: TRBJ1-5
cdr3_nt: TGTGCCTGGGCCCCGGTCAGGGGGAGCAATCAGCCCCAGCATTTT
cdr3_aa: CAWAPVRGSNQPQHF

clone_size: many
d_call: -
v_call: TRBV5-6
j_call: TRBJ2-1
cdr3_nt: TGTGCCAGCAGCTTGGAAGCCCGGGAGCAGTTCTTC
cdr3_aa: CASSLEAREQFF

clone_size: few
d_call: TRBD1
v_call: TRBV13
j_call: TRBJ1-1
cdr3_nt: TGTGCCAGCAGCTTATCGTCGCCGGACAGGGGGCTGTGGGGCACTGAAGCTTTCTTT
cdr3_aa: CASSLSSPDRGLWGTEAFF

clone_size: few
d_call: TRBD1
v_call: TRBV6-5
j_call: TRBJ2-7
cdr3_nt: TGTGCCAGCGGGGACAGGAGCCCCTACGAGCAGTACTTC
cdr3_aa: CASGDRSPYEQYF

clone_size: -
d_call: TRBD2
v_call: TRBV25-1
j_call: TRBJ2-7
cdr3_nt: TGTGCCAGCCGGGGCCGACTAGCGGGTGACTACGAGCAGTACTTC
cdr3_aa: CASRGRLAGDYEQYF

clone_size: -
d_call: -
v_call: TRBV5-1
j_call: TRBJ1-2
cdr3_nt: TGCGCCAGTCGTTCGGGTGCTAACTATGGCTACACCTTC
cdr3_aa: CASRSGANYGYTF

clone_size: few
d_call: -
v_call: TRBV6-5
j_call: TRBJ2-1
cdr3_nt: TGTGCCACCAGGCCGGGGTCTTGGGTCGATGAGCAGTTCTTC
cdr3_aa: CATRPGSWVDEQFF

clone_size: few
d_call: TRBD2
v_call: TRBV15
j_call: TRBJ2-7
cdr3_nt: TGTGCCACCAGCAGGGTGCAGCGGGAGGTCGGCGAGCAGTACTTC
cdr3_aa: CATSRVQREVGEQYF

clone_size: few
d_call: -
v_call: TRBV15
j_call: TRBJ1-3
cdr3_nt: TGTGCCACCAGCAGACCATCTAACAGGTTCATCTCTGGAAACACCATATATTTT
cdr3_aa: CATSRPSNRFISGNTIYF

clone_size: -
d_call: TRBD2
v_call: TRBV4-1
j_call: TRBJ2-5
cdr3_nt: TGCGCCAGCAGCCAAGATCTGGTAGCGGGGGCCAAAGAGACCCAGTACTTC
cdr3_aa: CASSQDLVAGAKETQYF

clone_size: few
d_call: TRBD1
v_call: TRBV28
j_call: TRBJ2-7
cdr3_nt: TGTGCCAGCAGGGGACAGATCTCCTACGAGCAGTACTTC
cdr3_aa: CASRGQISYEQYF

clone_size: few
d_call: TRBD1
v_call: TRBV27
j_call: TRBJ2-7
cdr3_nt: TGTGCCTGTCAGGGACAGGGGGCCTACGAGCAGTACTTC
cdr3_aa: CACQGQGAYEQYF

clone_size: few
d_call: TRBD2
v_call: TRBV7-3
j_call: TRBJ2-5
cdr3_nt: TGTGCCAGCAGCTTAGGAACTAGCGGGAGGGAGACCCAGTACTTC
cdr3_aa: CASSLGTSGRETQYF

clone_size: many
d_call: TRBD2
v_call: TRBV7-6
j_call: TRBJ2-1
cdr3_nt: TGTGCCAGCAGCGAACTAGCGGGAAGGATCTACAATGAGCAGTTCTTC
cdr3_aa: CASSELAGRIYNEQFF

clone_size: few
d_call: -
v_call: TRBV21-1
j_call: TRBJ1-5
cdr3_nt: TGTGCCAGCAGCAAAGCCGGGACAATAAGCAATCAGCCCCAGCATTTT
cdr3_aa: CASSKAGTISNQPQHF

clone_size: -
d_call: -
v_call: TRBV5-6
j_call: TRBJ1-4
cdr3_nt: TGTGCCAGCAGCTTTGGGGGGATTAATGAAAAACTGTTTTTT
cdr3_aa: CASSFGGINEKLFF

clone_size: few
d_call: -
v_call: TRBV6-6
j_call: TRBJ1-1
cdr3_nt: TGTGCCAGCAGTTACGGGGAGGGAAGGGGTGAAGCTTTCTTT
cdr3_aa: CASSYGEGRGEAFF

clone_size: -
d_call: TRBD1
v_call: TRBV28
j_call: TRBJ1-2
cdr3_nt: TGTGCCAGCAGGAGACAGGGGGTGTTCCACTATGGCTACACCTTC
cdr3_aa: CASRRQGVFHYGYTF

clone_size: -
d_call: -
v_call: TRBV7-2
j_call: TRBJ2-7
cdr3_nt: TGTGCCAGCAGCTCTCTAGGGGCGGGGGAGCAGTACTTC
cdr3_aa: CASSSLGAGEQYF

clone_size: few
d_call: -
v_call: TRBV4-3
j_call: TRBJ2-7
cdr3_nt: TGCGCCAGCAGCCAAGAAACGAGGGGGTCAAGGGAGCAGTACTTC
cdr3_aa: CASSQETRGSREQYF

clone_size: -
d_call: -
v_call: TRBV2
j_call: TRBJ2-7
cdr3_nt: TGTGCCAGCGGGTCACAGGGAGGGTCCTACGAGCAGTACTTC
cdr3_aa: CASGSQGGSYEQYF

clone_size: few
d_call: -
v_call: TRBV9
j_call: TRBJ1-5
cdr3_nt: TGTGCCAGCAGCGTTAGTCCCGATCAGCCCCAGCATTTT
cdr3_aa: CASSVSPDQPQHF

clone_size: -
d_call: TRBD1
v_call: TRBV4-1
j_call: TRBJ2-7
cdr3_nt: TGCGCCAGCAGCCAGTTGATTTCGACGTGGGGACAGACCTACGAGCAGTACTTC
cdr3_aa: CASSQLISTWGQTYEQYF

clone_size: -
d_call: -
v_call: TRBV7-8
j_call: TRBJ2-1
cdr3_nt: TGTGCCAGCAGCTCGAAGAAACCGGGCCAGAGGGCCTACAATGAGCAGTTCTTC
cdr3_aa: CASSSKKPGQRAYNEQFF

clone_size: -
d_call: TRBD1
v_call: TRBV28
j_call: TRBJ1-1
cdr3_nt: TGTGCCAGCAGTCTGCCTGGGACAGGGAACACTGAAGCTTTCTTT
cdr3_aa: CASSLPGTGNTEAFF

clone_size: few
d_call: -
v_call: TRBV19
j_call: TRBJ1-1
cdr3_nt: TGTGCCAGTAGTCAGTATGGGAACACTGAAGCTTTCTTT
cdr3_aa: CASSQYGNTEAFF

clone_size: few
d_call: TRBD2
v_call: TRBV7-9
j_call: TRBJ2-2
cdr3_nt: TGTGCCAGCAGCTCCCGACTAGCGGATAGTGACACCGGGGAGCTGTTTTTT
cdr3_aa: CASSSRLADSDTGELFF

clone_size: few
d_call: TRBD2
v_call: TRBV7-3
j_call: TRBJ2-5
cdr3_nt: TGTGCCAGCAGCCGCAGCGGGAACAGACAAGAGACCCAGTACTTC
cdr3_aa: CASSRSGNRQETQYF

clone_size: -
d_call: TRBD2
v_call: TRBV7-3
j_call: TRBJ2-5
cdr3_nt: TGTGCCAGCAGCTTATCAGGAGCGGGAGAGGGGGGAGAGACCCAGTACTTC
cdr3_aa: CASSLSGAGEGGETQYF

clone_size: -
d_call: TRBD2
v_call: TRBV2
j_call: TRBJ2-2
cdr3_nt: TGTGCCAGCAGTGTAGCGGGGCACACCGGGGAGCTGTTTTTT
cdr3_aa: CASSVAGHTGELFF

clone_size: -
d_call: -
v_call: TRBV5-1
j_call: TRBJ1-1
cdr3_nt: TGCGCCAGCAGCCTCCGGGCCCAGGGTGCTCTGAACACTGAAGCTTTCTTT
cdr3_aa: CASSLRAQGALNTEAFF